This T cell receptor beta chain was obtained from a study of human T cells and chemical hapten exposure. Study details: Researchers reported sensitizing a 2 cm by 2 cm upper inner arm skin site with 2% DPC. Findings and limits, study-wide: There were significantly more large CDR3 similarity clusters among expanded TCRs than among controls.

CDR3 size: 14 residues. CDR1 KGHDR and CDR2 SFDVKD come from the germline V gene. Trimming pared 3 bases from V and 2 bases from J, leaving 8 bases between. This clonotype was counted ten times or more. The antigen is not known. Time point reported: patch test 2, 6 weeks after DPC sensitization. Treatment denoted: therapeutic diphenylcyclopropenone sensitization with weekly scalp DPC. TCRdb independently ran MiXCR on the RACE reads; one entry per CDR3 protein. This sample has a few hundred thousand distinct CDR3 sequences, with just under 6.5% found just once. This TCR derives from a woman between 18 and 30 years old with alopecia areata. Some clones in this sample may be carry-over from other donors' samples. The chain carries TRBV24-1 and TRBJ2-3; no clear D. The material was whole blood, obtained in connection with sensitization to the hapten diphenylcyclopropenone (DPC). The chain's CDR3 is CATSDDTSTDTQYF. The CDR3 coding sequence is TGTGCCACCAGTGATGACACTTCCACAGATACGCAGTATTTT.